A selection of T cell receptor beta chains follows, all from one sample in a study of T-cell reconstitution after alpha-beta-depleted transplantation in children. TCRdb re-analysed the PCR reads in MiXCR, keeping a single row per CDR3 protein. Of 260,000 or so distinct CDR3 sequences listed, around 12% were seen once; the top ten hold roughly 2.6%. The starting material was PBMCs from the stem cell graft donor, obtained from the stem cell graft. The receptors originated from a human donor who donated a stem cell graft to a child with acute lymphoblastic leukemia. CDR3s include the opening cysteine and the closing phenylalanine or tryptophan. The D gene is left open where the match is weak. Not all rows give a size; the values are once, few, many and, for expanded clones, a class.

J gene: TRBJ1-2
CDR3 length: 16
D gene: -
clone size: many
V gene: TRBV6-2/TRBV6-3
CDR3 DNA: TGTGCCAGCAGTTACTCTCAAACTAAGTCGGGCTATGGCTACACCTTC
CDR3 protein: CASSYSQTKSGYGYTF

J gene: TRBJ2-7
CDR3 length: 15
D gene: -
clone size: many
V gene: TRBV7-2
CDR3 DNA: TGTGCCAGCAGCTTATCACCAGGGGTCTCCTACGAGCAGTACTTC
CDR3 protein: CASSLSPGVSYEQYF

J gene: TRBJ1-4
CDR3 length: 16
D gene: -
clone size: few
V gene: TRBV9
CDR3 DNA: TGTGCCAGCAGTGCCTCCCCACTGAGGTCTACGGAAAAACTGTTTTTT
CDR3 protein: CASSASPLRSTEKLFF

J gene: TRBJ1-1
CDR3 length: 13
D gene: -
clone size: many
V gene: TRBV27
CDR3 DNA: TGTGCCAGCACCACTCTTGGGAACACTGAAGCTTTCTTT
CDR3 protein: CASTTLGNTEAFF

J gene: TRBJ2-2
CDR3 length: 15
D gene: TRBD2
clone size: many
V gene: TRBV7-2
CDR3 DNA: TGTGCCAGCAGCTACCGGGACTATCGCACCGGGGAGCTGTTTTTT
CDR3 protein: CASSYRDYRTGELFF

J gene: TRBJ1-4
CDR3 length: 17
D gene: -
clone size: -
V gene: TRBV18
CDR3 DNA: TGTGCCAGCTCACCACCTTCAACAGGGAGGACTAATGAAAAACTGTTTTTT
CDR3 protein: CASSPPSTGRTNEKLFF

J gene: TRBJ1-4
CDR3 length: 15
D gene: TRBD1
clone size: many
V gene: TRBV27
CDR3 DNA: TGTGCCAGCAGTTCCCCCGGGACAGGGGCCGAAAAACTGTTTTTT
CDR3 protein: CASSSPGTGAEKLFF

J gene: TRBJ1-2
CDR3 length: 12
D gene: -
clone size: many
V gene: TRBV29-1
CDR3 DNA: TGCAGCGTTGGGGGGGGGAGCTATGGCTACACCTTC
CDR3 protein: CSVGGGSYGYTF

J gene: TRBJ2-7
CDR3 length: 13
D gene: -
clone size: many
V gene: TRBV12-3/TRBV12-4
CDR3 DNA: TGTGCCAGCAGTCCAGGCGTCACCTACGAGCAGTACTTC
CDR3 protein: CASSPGVTYEQYF

J gene: TRBJ2-1
CDR3 length: 14
D gene: -
clone size: few
V gene: TRBV6-1
CDR3 DNA: TGTGCCAGCAGTGCGTCGTTATCCTACAATGAGCAGTTCTTC
CDR3 protein: CASSASLSYNEQFF

J gene: TRBJ2-5
CDR3 length: 16
D gene: TRBD2
clone size: -
V gene: TRBV12-3/TRBV12-4
CDR3 DNA: TGTGCCAGCAGTTCCTTTGGGGGCGGGAGGGTTGGGACCCAGTACTTC
CDR3 protein: CASSSFGGGRVGTQYF

J gene: TRBJ2-1
CDR3 length: 14
D gene: -
clone size: many
V gene: TRBV7-2
CDR3 DNA: TGTGCCAGCAGCTCTCTCGGGATCTACAATGAGCAGTTCTTC
CDR3 protein: CASSSLGIYNEQFF

J gene: TRBJ2-7
CDR3 length: 15
D gene: -
clone size: many
V gene: TRBV4-2
CDR3 DNA: TGTGCCAGCAGCCACCGGCCCGGGACAAGATACGAGCAGTACTTC
CDR3 protein: CASSHRPGTRYEQYF

J gene: TRBJ1-1
CDR3 length: 13
D gene: -
clone size: many
V gene: TRBV15
CDR3 DNA: TGTGCCACCAGCAGAGAGTGGAACACTGAAGCTTTCTTT
CDR3 protein: CATSREWNTEAFF

J gene: TRBJ1-1
CDR3 length: 14
D gene: -
clone size: many
V gene: TRBV12-3/TRBV12-4
CDR3 DNA: TGTGCCAGCACCGACGGGACACCTAACACTGAAGCTTTCTTT
CDR3 protein: CASTDGTPNTEAFF

J gene: TRBJ1-1
CDR3 length: 14
D gene: -
clone size: many
V gene: TRBV7-8
CDR3 DNA: TGTGCCAGCAGCCCCCCGGGGTACCTCACTGAAGCTTTCTTT
CDR3 protein: CASSPPGYLTEAFF

J gene: TRBJ2-3
CDR3 length: 15
D gene: TRBD2
clone size: many
V gene: TRBV3-1
CDR3 DNA: TGTGCCAGCAGTTTTAGCGGGTTTAGCACAGATACGCAGTATTTT
CDR3 protein: CASSFSGFSTDTQYF

J gene: TRBJ1-1
CDR3 length: 13
D gene: -
clone size: many
V gene: TRBV30
CDR3 DNA: TGTGCCTGGAGCCCCCAACCGAACACTGAAGCTTTCTTT
CDR3 protein: CAWSPQPNTEAFF

J gene: TRBJ1-4
CDR3 length: 15
D gene: -
clone size: many
V gene: TRBV20-1
CDR3 DNA: TGCAGTGCTACGCCGACTAGCGGCACTAATGAAAAACTGTTTTTT
CDR3 protein: CSATPTSGTNEKLFF

J gene: TRBJ2-2
CDR3 length: 17
D gene: -
clone size: many
V gene: TRBV7-9
CDR3 DNA: TGTGCCAGCAACCCATTCGACGGGGGCCCCCACACCGGGGAGCTGTTTTTT
CDR3 protein: CASNPFDGGPHTGELFF

J gene: TRBJ2-6
CDR3 length: 13
D gene: -
clone size: many
V gene: TRBV12-3/TRBV12-4
CDR3 DNA: TGTGCCAGCAGTTTTTCCGGGGCCAACGTCCTGACTTTC
CDR3 protein: CASSFSGANVLTF

J gene: TRBJ2-4
CDR3 length: 16
D gene: -
clone size: many
V gene: TRBV27
CDR3 DNA: TGTGCCAGCAGTTTATCGGGCCAAGGGGCCAAAAACATTCAGTACTTC
CDR3 protein: CASSLSGQGAKNIQYF

J gene: TRBJ2-2
CDR3 length: 17
D gene: TRBD1
clone size: -
V gene: TRBV19
CDR3 DNA: TGTGCCAGTAGTATTAGACAGGGGGCTATTAACACCGGGGAGCTGTTTTTT
CDR3 protein: CASSIRQGAINTGELFF

J gene: TRBJ2-7
CDR3 length: 15
D gene: TRBD2
clone size: many
V gene: TRBV5-1
CDR3 DNA: TGCGCCAGCAGCGAGACTAGCGCGAGCTCCTACGAGCAGTACTTC
CDR3 protein: CASSETSASSYEQYF

J gene: TRBJ2-6
CDR3 length: 18
D gene: -
clone size: -
V gene: TRBV5-4
CDR3 DNA: TGTGCCAGCAGGGGGTCTAGTTTGGTGAACTCTGGGGCCAACGTCCTGACTTTC
CDR3 protein: CASRGSSLVNSGANVLTF

J gene: TRBJ1-5
CDR3 length: 11
D gene: -
clone size: many
V gene: TRBV5-1
CDR3 DNA: TGCGCCAGCAGCGACGGACAGACCCAGCATTTT
CDR3 protein: CASSDGQTQHF

J gene: TRBJ2-7
CDR3 length: 18
D gene: TRBD2
clone size: many
V gene: TRBV11-2
CDR3 DNA: TGTGCCAGCAGCCAACGGACTAGCTCTGGCAGTAAAGAGTACGAGCAGTACTTC
CDR3 protein: CASSQRTSSGSKEYEQYF

J gene: TRBJ1-1
CDR3 length: 15
D gene: -
clone size: many
V gene: TRBV4-3
CDR3 DNA: TGCGCCAGCAGCCAAGGGCAGCCGCCGCACACTGAAGCTTTCTTT
CDR3 protein: CASSQGQPPHTEAFF

J gene: TRBJ1-2
CDR3 length: 14
D gene: -
clone size: -
V gene: TRBV10-3
CDR3 DNA: TGTGCCATCAGTGAGCCCGGGACGGTCTATGGCTACACCTTC
CDR3 protein: CAISEPGTVYGYTF

J gene: TRBJ2-2
CDR3 length: 16
D gene: -
clone size: many
V gene: TRBV12-3/TRBV12-4
CDR3 DNA: TGTGCCAGCAGTTTAGGGTACAGCGCGAACACCGGGGAGCTGTTTTTT
CDR3 protein: CASSLGYSANTGELFF

J gene: TRBJ1-2
CDR3 length: 15
D gene: -
clone size: many
V gene: TRBV29-1
CDR3 DNA: TGCAGCGTTGAAGATCGTTGGGGCAGCTTCTATGGCTACACCTTC
CDR3 protein: CSVEDRWGSFYGYTF

J gene: TRBJ2-2
CDR3 length: 13
D gene: -
clone size: few
V gene: TRBV24-1
CDR3 DNA: TGTGCCACCGGGCAGGGAAGGACCGGGGAGCTGTTTTTT
CDR3 protein: CATGQGRTGELFF

J gene: TRBJ2-3
CDR3 length: 15
D gene: TRBD2
clone size: many
V gene: TRBV27
CDR3 DNA: TGTGCCAGCAGTTTTCGGTCTAGCGGGGCAGATACGCAGTATTTT
CDR3 protein: CASSFRSSGADTQYF

J gene: TRBJ1-5
CDR3 length: 13
D gene: -
clone size: many
V gene: TRBV15
CDR3 DNA: TGTGCCACCAGCGGCGAAAGAGACCAGCCCCAGCATTTT
CDR3 protein: CATSGERDQPQHF

J gene: TRBJ2-5
CDR3 length: 16
D gene: TRBD1
clone size: many
V gene: TRBV5-1
CDR3 DNA: TGCGCCAGCCGAAACCCCCACAGGGGCCTCTCGGAGACCCAGTACTTC
CDR3 protein: CASRNPHRGLSETQYF

J gene: TRBJ2-1
CDR3 length: 12
D gene: -
clone size: many
V gene: TRBV20-1
CDR3 DNA: TGCAGTGCTAGAGAGCTAGCGTTTGAGCAGTTCTTC
CDR3 protein: CSARELAFEQFF

J gene: TRBJ2-1
CDR3 length: 11
D gene: -
clone size: many
V gene: TRBV6-2/TRBV6-3
CDR3 DNA: TGTGCCAGCAGCAAGGCCAGTGAGCAGTTCTTC
CDR3 protein: CASSKASEQFF